This T cell receptor beta chain was observed in a study of OX40 agonist ivuxolimab in advanced cancers. Sequencing was performed with immunoSEQ multiplex PCR; in TCRdb, only in-frame clones are kept and a portion is missing. The repertoire holds around 79,000 clones, with over 75% as singletons. CDR3 length: 15 amino acids. Trimming removed 3 bases at V and 4 bases at J, with 14 bases between. Germline CDR1 and CDR2: SGHRS and YFSETQ. Whole-study findings and limits: In the expanded peripheral T cells, antigen specificity was never determined.

Regarding this clone: Its antigen is currently unknown.

The TCR comes from an adult with an advanced solid tumor such as melanoma, head and neck, liver or kidney cancer. The chain uses TRBV5-1 and TRBJ2-1, with D tentatively TRBD2 (5 bases). This sample comprised CD4+ or CD8+ T cells sorted from blood, obtained in a trial of the OX40 agonist ivuxolimab. Here the CDR3 reads CASSSGNGLYNEQFF. CDR3 coding DNA: TGCGCCAGCAGCTCGGGGAACGGGCTATACAATGAGCAGTTCTTC.